The 32 T cell receptor beta chains presented below share a single source sample, sequenced in a study of CD8+ T cells in alopecia areata. Treatment denoted: oral pan-JAK inhibitor, 5-10 mg twice daily. The authors extracted RNA and reverse transcribed it into cDNA as the sequencing template. The repertoire was sequenced with immunoSEQ multiplex PCR; TCRdb's copy has only in-frame clones and lacks some. The data show fewer than 250,000 clones, roughly two fifths seen once. The sample consisted of CD4+ T cells sorted from blood, taken between weeks 36 and 40, from a patient treated with tofacitinib. The origin of the receptors is a human donor with alopecia areata.

The gene calls are TRBV4-1 and TRBJ2-6; D call uncertain. Between the trimmed V and J ends, which lost 0 bases and 3 bases, there was a span of 3 bases. CDR3 size: 14 residues. Germline V gives CDR1 MGHRA, CDR2 YSYEKL. CDR3 loop: CASSQEGGANVLTF. For the CDR3, the DNA is TGCGCCAGCAGCCAAGAGGGTGGGGCCAACGTCCTGACTTTC.

The chain joins TRBV15 to TRBJ2-7; D possibly uses TRBD1 or TRBD2 (5 bases each). This CDR3 is built from 15 residues. V shed 3 bases and J shed 9 bases, with 21 bases lying between them. Germline CDR1 and CDR2: LNHNV and YYDKDF (reference sequence). The CDR3 here is CATSSNLGVLRRQYF. CDR3 nucleotides: TGTGCCACCAGCAGTAATTTGGGGGTACTACGACGGCAGTACTTC.

This clone was seen a few times. Here the CDR3 reads CASTSDQETQYF. In nucleotides, the CDR3 is TGTGCCAGCACTAGCGACCAAGAGACCCAGTACTTC. The V and J genes are TRBV6-6 and TRBJ2-5; a weak D match, TRBD2 (6 bases). The CDR3 runs 12 residues. Trimming took 7 bases from V and 0 from J, leaving 6 bases between them. Germline values: CDR1 MNHNY, CDR2 SVGAGI (reference sequence).

The J gene is TRBJ2-1, the V gene TRBV15, with 9 nucleotides matching TRBD2. Germline values: CDR1 LNHNV, CDR2 YYDKDF (reference sequence). After removal of 0 bases from V and 4 bases from J, the junction contained 10 bases not matched to a gene. CDR3 length equals 18 residues. The DNA of the CDR3 is TGTGCCACCAGCAGAGATCCGAGTAGCGGGAGAAAATACAATGAGCAGTTCTTC. It codes for CATSRDPSSGRKYNEQFF.

This clone turned up a few times. CDR3 protein: CASSQDRADGNTQYF. The CDR3 region has the DNA TGCGCCAGCAGCCAAGATCGAGCGGATGGCAATACGCAGTATTTT. The J gene is TRBJ2-3, the V gene TRBV4-1, with D maybe TRBD2 (5 bases). V was shortened by 0 bases and J by 7 bases, with 14 bases between the two germline ends. CDR3 length: 15 amino acids. Germline-derived CDR1 and CDR2 are MGHRA and YSYEKL.

The rearrangement joins TRBV27 to TRBJ2-3, with 9 bases aligning to TRBD2. With 8 bases clipped from V and 8 bases from J, the junction kept 11 bases outside the gene matches. The CDR3 consists of 14 residues. Germline V lookup: CDR1 MNHEY, CDR2 SMNVEV (reference sequence). In DNA form, the CDR3 reads TGTGCCAGCCGGACTAGCGTTCCTCCTGGTACGCAGTATTTT. It is translated as CASRTSVPPGTQYF.

The rearrangement links TRBV25-1 to TRBJ1-2; D is possibly TRBD1 (5 bases). Germline V gene lookup returns CDR1 MGHDK and CDR2 SYGVNS. CDR3 length: 14 amino acids. V was pared by 0 bases and J by 7 bases, with 12 bases between. CDR3 DNA sequence: TGTGCCAGCAGTGAATATAGAGGGGACCGTGGCTACACCTTC. Translating it yields CASSEYRGDRGYTF.

This clone was observed a handful of times. The V and J genes are TRBV5-1 and TRBJ2-5; the D gene is possibly TRBD1 (6 bases). V was shortened by 6 bases and J by 2 bases, with 17 bases between the two germline ends. Germline V CDR1 and CDR2: SGHRS, YFSETQ. This CDR3 region has 15 residues. CDR3 nucleotides: TGCGCCAGCAAACCACAGGGAAATGGTCAAGAGACCCAGTACTTC. Its translation: CASKPQGNGQETQYF.

This chain uses TRBV9 with TRBJ2-1; TRBD2 aligns across 11 bases. This CDR3 region has 14 residues. Germline trimming cut 3 bases from V and 9 bases from J; bases unmatched to any gene: 5. Germline CDR1 is SGDLS and CDR2 is YYNGEE. The CDR3 here is CASSDSGRAAEQFF. The CDR3, as DNA: TGTGCCAGCAGCGATAGCGGGAGGGCCGCTGAGCAGTTCTTC.

This sequence joins TRBV6-5 and TRBJ2-1; the D gene could be TRBD1 or TRBD2 (5 bases each). There are 15 residues in the CDR3. V was pared by 6 bases and J by 6 bases, with 18 bases between. CDR1 and CDR2 from the germline V gene are MNHEY and SVGAGI. CDR3 nucleotide sequence: TGTGCCAGCAGAGCCTCGGGACCGGTGGGCAATGAGCAGTTCTTC. Amino acid sequence: CASRASGPVGNEQFF.

The rearrangement uses TRBV6-5 and TRBJ2-5, with D tentatively TRBD1 (5 bases). The ends were cut back, 0 bases at V and 1 base at J, with 12 bases in the middle. The CDR3 sequence is 16 residues long. Germline V gene sequence: CDR1 MNHEY, CDR2 SVGAGI. This chain's CDR3 is CASSYSGRVPQETQYF. The CDR3 nucleotides read TGTGCCAGCAGTTACTCGGGCAGGGTCCCCCAAGAGACCCAGTACTTC.

This clone was detected only a few times. The chain uses TRBV7-9 and TRBJ2-5; D is unclear. Germline CDR1 is SEHNR and CDR2 is FQNEAQ (reference sequence). With 3 bases removed from V and 3 bases from J, the gap between germline ends came to 11 bases. The CDR3 consists of 14 residues. CDR3: CASSFQKAEETQYF. CDR3 nucleotides: TGTGCCAGCAGCTTTCAGAAGGCAGAAGAGACCCAGTACTTC.

The chain is built from TRBV21-1 and TRBJ1-5. TRBV21-1 is marked as a pseudogene. The CDR3 has 14 amino acids. For the CDR3, the DNA is TGTGCCAGCAGCAGAAACTACAGCAATCAGCCCCAGCATTTT. This encodes CASSRNYSNQPQHF.

This sequence joins TRBV6-5 and TRBJ1-2; 10 bases agree with TRBD1. Germline lookup yields CDR1 MNHEY and CDR2 SVGAGI. The CDR3 covers 15 residues. V lost 2 bases and J lost 3; bases outside the gene matches: 3. The DNA of the CDR3 is TGTGCCAGCAGTTACGGGACAGGGGAGCACTATGGCTACACCTTC. This gives the protein CASSYGTGEHYGYTF.

This chain connects TRBV9 to TRBJ2-7; D is unresolved. Germline V CDR1 and CDR2: SGDLS, YYNGEE. CDR3 length: 13 amino acids. Trimming removed 2 bases from V and 2 bases from J, with 8 bases in between. This CDR3 reads CASSVDSTYEQYF. The CDR3 coding sequence is TGTGCCAGCAGCGTCGACTCAACCTACGAGCAGTACTTC. The variable domain in full, with the rest retrieved from reference TRBV9 and TRBJ2-7, is DSGVTQTPKHLITATGQRVTLRCSPRSGDLSVYWYQQSLDQGLQFLIQYYNGEERAKGNILERFSAQQFPDLHSELNLSSLELGDSALYFCASSVDSTYEQYFGPGTRLTVT.

The V gene is TRBV5-6, the J gene TRBJ2-7; 9 positions agree with TRBD2. Germline CDR1 SGHDT, CDR2 YYEEEE. V shed 4 bases and J 1 base; nucleotides not matched to a gene: 9. CDR3 length: 16 residues. CDR3: CASSTTAGGWSYEQYF. CDR3 coding DNA: TGTGCCAGCAGCACGACGGCGGGAGGGTGGTCCTACGAGCAGTACTTC.

The V gene is TRBV2, the J gene TRBJ2-5; D is ambiguous. V was shortened by 7 bases and J by 1 base, with 7 bases between the two germline ends. Germline V gives CDR1 SNHLY, CDR2 FYNNEI. The CDR3 consists of 12 residues. This CDR3 is CASTGPQETQYF. The DNA for the CDR3 is TGTGCCAGCACAGGACCCCAAGAGACCCAGTACTTC. Full variable domain (remainder filled in from reference TRBV2 and TRBJ2-5): EPEVTQTPSHQVTQMGQEVILRCVPISNHLYFYWYRQILGQKVEFLVSFYNNEISEKSEIFDDQFSVERPDGSNFTLKIRSTKLEDSAMYFCASTGPQETQYFGPGTRLLVL.

The chain is built from TRBV11-3 and TRBJ2-4; a weak D match, TRBD1 (6 bases). The CDR3 runs to 13 residues. Per germline, CDR1 SGHNT and CDR2 YENEEA. V shed 5 bases and J shed 10 bases, with 15 bases lying between them. The CDR3: CASSRAWDTIQYF. CDR3 in DNA: TGTGCCAGCAGCAGAGCGTGGGACACTATTCAGTACTTC.

This sequence joins TRBV5-4 and TRBJ2-3; possibly TRBD1 for D (5 bases). Trimming cost V 0 bases and J 0 bases, with 8 bases left between them. This CDR3 contains 15 residues. Germline V lookup: CDR1 SGHNT, CDR2 YYREEE (reference sequence). This CDR3 reads CASSLVRGSTDTQYF. CDR3 nucleotides: TGTGCCAGCAGCTTGGTTAGGGGTAGCACAGATACGCAGTATTTT.

The chain is built from TRBV30 and TRBJ1-4; no firm D call. The length of the CDR3 is 13 residues. Germline values: CDR1 GTSNPN, CDR2 SVGIG (reference sequence). The V end lost 3 bases, the J end lost 8 bases, and 13 bases lay between the germline ends. DNA of the CDR3: TGTGCCTGGAGCGGTCCATTTGGCGAAAAACTGTTTTTT. Amino acids: CAWSGPFGEKLFF.

For this clone: The same CDR3 arises from other DNA sequences in this sample as well. The V gene is TRBV15, the J gene TRBJ1-1; 7 bases agree with TRBD1. The V gene end was trimmed by 4 bases and the J gene end by 0 bases; junction bases not matched to a gene: 2. This CDR3 is built from 14 residues. Per germline, CDR1 LNHNV and CDR2 YYDKDF (reference sequence). CDR3 coding DNA: TGTGCCACCAGCACTGGGACAGTGAACACTGAAGCTTTCTTT. This codes for CATSTGTVNTEAFF.

The genes are TRBV7-2 and TRBJ2-2, with 7 positions matching TRBD2. V was clipped by 1 base and J by 6 bases; unmatched bases: 2. Germline V CDR1 and CDR2: SGHTA, FQGNSA. There are 14 residues in the CDR3. This chain's CDR3 is CASSLDRGAGELFF. In DNA form, the CDR3 reads TGTGCCAGCAGCTTAGATCGGGGGGCCGGGGAGCTGTTTTTT.

As to this clone: At one end the junction does not follow the germline gene, possibly because of a read error. CDR3 nucleotide sequence: TGTGCCAGCAGTGAAAACCCCAGGACAGACCGGGATTTT. Encoded protein: CASSENPRTDRDF. The chain employs TRBV2 and TRBJ1-3; D may be TRBD1 (6 bases). In germline, CDR1 is SNHLY, CDR2 FYNNEI. This CDR3 comprises 13 residues.

This sequence joins TRBV7-3 and TRBJ1-2; possible D gene TRBD1, 5 bases. Trimming pared 5 bases from V and 4 bases from J, leaving 11 bases between. From germline, CDR1 is SGHTA and CDR2 FQGTGA. This CDR3 has 13 residues. CDR3 nucleotide sequence: TGTGCCAGCAGCCCGCAGGGACCCTATGGCTACACCTTC. This codes for CASSPQGPYGYTF.

The gene calls are TRBV18 and TRBJ1-1; D is unclear. The germline V gene has CDR1 KGHSH and CDR2 LQKENI. V lost 6 bases to trimming and J lost 10 bases, with 21 bases between them. The CDR3 covers 14 residues. CDR3 nucleotides: TGTGCCAGCTCCTTTTACCAGGACGGCCTAGGAGCTTTCTTT. Translating it yields CASSFYQDGLGAFF.

This chain connects TRBV4-1 to TRBJ2-1, with 10 bases matching TRBD2. After removal of 4 bases from V and 0 bases from J, the junction contained 3 bases not matched to a gene. Germline V gene sequence: CDR1 MGHRA, CDR2 YSYEKL. The CDR3 runs to 16 residues. The CDR3 region has the DNA TGCGCCAGCAGCCTAGGACTAGCGGCCTCCTACAATGAGCAGTTCTTC. Protein: CASSLGLAASYNEQFF.

DNA of the CDR3: TGTGCCAGCAAACCGGGACCAGCCGGCAATGAGCAGTTCTTC. This encodes CASKPGPAGNEQFF. The chain recombines TRBV2 with TRBJ2-1, with D possibly called TRBD1 or TRBD2 (5 bases each). The V end lost 7 bases, the J end lost 6 bases, and 16 bases lay between the germline ends. This CDR3 comprises 14 residues. CDR1 SNHLY and CDR2 FYNNEI come from the germline V gene.

This clone was observed once. The CDR3 reads CAISDPHRDRVYEQYF. For the CDR3, the DNA is TGTGCCATCAGTGACCCACACCGGGACAGGGTCTACGAGCAGTACTTC. V usage is TRBV10-3 and J usage is TRBJ2-7; 9 nucleotides agree with TRBD1. The germline gives CDR1 ENHRY, CDR2 SYGVKD. CDR3 length: 16 residues. V dropped 3 bases and J dropped 3; count of bases not matched to a gene: 9.

This clone was counted only a few times. The V call is TRBV11-2, the J call TRBJ2-7; D not certain. There are 16 residues in the CDR3. The germline CDR1 and CDR2 sequences are SGHAT and FQNNGV. V lost 2 bases, J lost 1 base, and 15 bases lay in between. The CDR3 region is CASSLNSRSLSYEQYF. CDR3 DNA sequence: TGTGCCAGCAGCTTAAACAGCCGATCTCTATCCTACGAGCAGTACTTC.

This clone has more than one count but fewer than ten. V and J are TRBV11-2 and TRBJ2-1, with D possibly TRBD2 on 5 matching bases. Trimming removed 1 base at V and 8 bases at J, with 6 bases between. The germline V gene encodes CDR1 SGHAT and CDR2 FQNNGV. The CDR3 has 12 residues. CDR3 in amino acids: CASSLGGDEQFF. The CDR3 region has the DNA TGTGCCAGCAGCTTAGGGGGAGATGAGCAGTTCTTC.

This clone occurred a few times. The V call is TRBV29-1, the J call TRBJ2-3; D unresolved. Germline CDR1 and CDR2: SQVTM and ANQGSEA. The ends were cut back, 6 bases at V and 4 bases at J, with 11 bases in the middle. The CDR3 contains 12 residues. The CDR3 is CSVTLGPDTQYF. For the CDR3, the DNA is TGCAGCGTGACCCTCGGGCCAGATACGCAGTATTTT.

J is TRBJ2-7 and V is TRBV7-2; 8 bases are shared with TRBD1. CDR1 and CDR2 (germline): SGHTA, FQGNSA. J lost 5 bases, V lost 3 bases, and 3 bases had no gene match. The CDR3 extends over 13 amino acids. The CDR3 loop reads CASSFQGADEQYF. The DNA of the CDR3 is TGTGCCAGCAGCTTCCAGGGGGCAGACGAGCAGTACTTC.